The 10 T cell receptor beta chains presented below share a single source sample, sequenced in a study of OX40 agonist ivuxolimab in advanced cancers. TCRdb keeps only in-frame clones here, not all; method: immunoSEQ multiplex PCR. Of 90,000 to 100,000 clones in the sample, roughly 83% were seen once. Sample: CD4+ or CD8+ T cells sorted from blood, taken in a trial of the OX40 agonist ivuxolimab. The source of these receptors is an adult with an advanced solid tumor such as melanoma, head and neck, liver or kidney cancer.

The DNA for the CDR3 is TGTGCCAGCAGCCCACAGGGGGCGCGTGGAAACACCATATATTTT. Its translation: CASSPQGARGNTIYF. The chain is built from TRBV9 and TRBJ1-3; 9 bases are a match to TRBD1. CDR3 size: 15 residues. Germline loops: CDR1 SGDLS, CDR2 YYNGEE. Trimming cost V 4 bases and J 3 bases; bases outside gene matches: 5.

The chain is built from TRBV13 and TRBJ2-7; possible D gene TRBD1, 5 bases. Germline V gene sequence: CDR1 PRHDT, CDR2 FYEKMQ (reference sequence). V was clipped by 4 bases and J by 6 bases, with 19 bases between them. The CDR3 is 15 residues long. Here the CDR3 reads CASSSYRTTSIEQYF. CDR3 DNA: TGTGCCAGCAGCTCATACAGGACGACTTCAATCGAGCAGTACTTC.

The chain carries TRBV4-2 and TRBJ1-1; 8 bases fit TRBD1. The CDR3 contains 14 residues. CDR1 is LGHNA, CDR2 YNFKEQ, per germline. V lost 3 bases, J lost 8 bases, and 8 bases stayed unmatched. Written as DNA, the CDR3 is TGTGCCAGCAGCCAGGATGGACAGGGAGGGGAAGCTTTCTTT. Its translation is CASSQDGQGGEAFF.

This chain uses TRBV7-2 with TRBJ2-3; D is undetermined. The CDR3 extends over 12 amino acids. Per the germline V gene, CDR1 is SGHTA and CDR2 is FQGNSA. V dropped 4 bases and J dropped 7 bases, with 9 bases sitting between them. DNA for the CDR3: TGTGCCAGCAGCTATGAAGGTCATACGCAGTATTTT. It encodes CASSYEGHTQYF.

Written as DNA, the CDR3 is TGTGCCAGTAGTCGGGGGACAGATAATAATTCACCCCTCCACTTT. It translates to CASSRGTDNNSPLHF. This chain joins TRBV19 and TRBJ1-6; 7 bases fit TRBD1. V lost 5 bases to trimming and J lost 5 bases; unmatched junction nucleotides: 6. The CDR3 is made up of 15 amino acids. Germline-derived CDR1 and CDR2 are LNHDA and SQIVND (reference sequence). Complete variable domain (other parts from reference TRBV19 and TRBJ1-6): DGGITQSPKYLFRKEGQNVTLSCEQNLNHDAMYWYRQDPGQGLRLIYYSQIVNDFQKGDIAEGYSVSREKKESFPLTVTSAQKNPTAFYLCASSRGTDNNSPLHFGNGTRLTVT.

The J gene is TRBJ2-2, the V gene TRBV7-3; D is possibly TRBD2 (5 bases). This CDR3 comprises 16 residues. CDR1 and CDR2 (germline): SGHTA, FQGTGA. V was cut by 5 bases and J by 2 bases, with 15 bases left in between. The CDR3 sequence: CASSLSRGLNTGELFF. The CDR3, as DNA: TGTGCCAGCAGCCTTTCTCGCGGGCTTAACACCGGGGAGCTGTTTTTT.

The chain carries TRBV4-3 and TRBJ2-1; D ambiguous. CDR1 and CDR2 from the germline V gene are LGHNA and YSLEER. Trimming removed 5 bases at V and 9 bases at J, with 20 bases between. The CDR3 contains 15 residues. The CDR3 region has the DNA TGCGCCAGCAGCTTCCTCTTCGGGTCCTTATCTGAGCAGTTCTTC. Protein: CASSFLFGSLSEQFF.

This sequence joins TRBV28 and TRBJ1-2; 7 bases line up with TRBD1. This CDR3 has 15 residues. With V trimmed by 5 bases and J by 4 bases, 10 bases remained unmatched. Germline lookup yields CDR1 MDHEN and CDR2 SYDVKM. CDR3 amino acids: CASSPRDSLFYGYTF. The CDR3 nucleotides read TGTGCCAGCAGTCCCCGGGACAGCTTATTCTATGGCTACACCTTC.

The chain uses TRBV5-6 and TRBJ1-1; 7 bases line up with TRBD1. The CDR3 is 14 residues long. V lost 3 bases to trimming and J lost 2 bases; unmatched junction nucleotides: 4. CDR1 is SGHDT and CDR2 is YYEEEE in the germline V gene. In DNA form, the CDR3 reads TGTGCCAGCAGCTGGCCAGGGGGTAACACTGAAGCTTTCTTT. This sequence encodes CASSWPGGNTEAFF.

The rearrangement uses TRBV18 and TRBJ2-7; D may match TRBD1 or TRBD2 (5 bases each). This CDR3 has 14 residues. The V end lost 4 bases, the J end lost 3 bases, and 13 bases lay between the germline ends. CDR1 is KGHSH and CDR2 is LQKENI in the germline V gene. DNA for the CDR3: TGTGCCAGCTCACTCGGGGACCGAGTCTACGAGCAGTACTTC. This gives the protein CASSLGDRVYEQYF.